Below are 30 T cell receptor beta chains sequenced from a single sample in a study of cytomegalovirus exposure and HLA in healthy donors listed by TCRdb under 2017. Receptors were amplified or captured by the immunoSEQ multiplex PCR assay. For the multiplex PCR, a mixture combining 60 forward primers for TCR Vbeta segments and 13 reverse primers for TCR Jbeta segments was used. Not all clones reach the TCRdb copy of this immuneACCESS table, which keeps in-frame sequences only. Checked studies attribute under half of the gap to unresolved V genes and leave the rest unexplained. This sample holds approximately 110,000 clones; around 79% were observed only once. The biggest ten clones account for around 3% of the sample. Sequenced: PBMCs. The source is a woman between 35 and 50 years old in good health and CMV-seronegative.

The chain has TRBV2 and TRBJ2-5; 10 bases match TRBD2. The DNA end lines up better with TRBJ2-7; the J call may be wrong. CDR3 length: 14 residues. Germline CDR1 reads SNHLY; CDR2 reads FYNNEI. CDR3 loop: CAGTLAGDSYEQYF. The CDR3 coding sequence is TGTGCCGGCACTCTAGCGGGAGATTCCTACGAGCAGTACTTC.

CDR3 DNA sequence: TGTGCCAGCACCCATCTACAGGGATCTGGCAATCAGCCCCAGCATTTT. Its protein product is CASTHLQGSGNQPQHF. The chain recombines TRBV28 with TRBJ1-5, with D possibly TRBD1 on 6 matching bases. The CDR3 is made up of 16 amino acids. Deletions cut 7 bases from V and 2 bases from J, with 18 bases between. Germline V gene lookup returns CDR1 MDHEN and CDR2 SYDVKM.

The chain uses TRBV29-1 and TRBJ1-1; possible D gene TRBD1, 5 bases. The CDR3 is made up of 13 amino acids. The germline CDR1 and CDR2 sequences are SQVTM and ANQGSEA. The V end lost 2 bases, the J end lost 5 bases, and 12 bases lay between the germline ends. The CDR3: CSVEQGGGTEAFF. CDR3 DNA sequence: TGCAGCGTTGAACAGGGTGGGGGGACTGAAGCTTTCTTT.

The chain is built from TRBV7-9 and TRBJ1-6, with D tentatively TRBD1 (5 bases). Germline V gene sequence: CDR1 SEHNR, CDR2 FQNEAQ (reference sequence). This CDR3 has 14 amino acids. The ends were cut back, 5 bases at V and 7 bases at J, with 12 bases in the middle. Here the CDR3 reads CASSLGLHNSPLHF. For the CDR3, the DNA is TGTGCCAGCAGCCTGGGACTGCACAATTCACCCCTCCACTTT.

The rearrangement links TRBV7-2 to TRBJ2-7; TRBD2 agrees at 12 bases. Germline CDR1 reads SGHTA; CDR2 reads FQGNSA. The V gene end was trimmed by 0 bases and the J gene end by 5 bases; junction bases not matched to a gene: 5. This CDR3 region has 16 residues. The CDR3 DNA sequence: TGTGCCAGCAGCTTAGCTCCCCTAGCGGGGGGGGACGAGCAGTACTTC. It is translated as CASSLAPLAGGDEQYF.

The chain couples TRBV5-6 to TRBJ1-1, with D possibly TRBD1 on 5 matching bases. V was shortened by 1 base and J by 4 bases, with 17 bases between the two germline ends. There are 16 residues in the CDR3. Germline values: CDR1 SGHDT, CDR2 YYEEEE. CDR3 DNA: TGTGCCAGCAGCTTGATAGGGGCGACGTGGGGCACTGAAGCTTTCTTT. It yields the protein CASSLIGATWGTEAFF.

The chain is built from TRBV5-6 and TRBJ2-7, with 7 nucleotides matching TRBD2. The CDR3 is 16 residues long. Trimming at V came to 2 bases and at J to 0 bases, leaving 8 bases not matched to a gene. Germline CDR1 is SGHDT and CDR2 is YYEEEE. CDR3 region: CASSFRGGGTSYEQYF. CDR3 bases: TGTGCCAGCAGCTTTCGTGGCGGGGGTACCTCCTACGAGCAGTACTTC.

The gene calls are TRBV11-2 and TRBJ2-1; 10 bases line up with TRBD1. The CDR3 totals 17 residues. V lost 0 bases to trimming and J lost 5 bases; unmatched junction nucleotides: 7. Germline V gene lookup returns CDR1 SGHAT and CDR2 FQNNGV. The CDR3 coding sequence is TGTGCCAGCAGCTTAGAGCAGGTCGGACAGGGGGACAATGAGCAGTTCTTC. This codes for CASSLEQVGQGDNEQFF.

The chain couples TRBV7-2 to TRBJ2-7; D is uncertain. CDR1 and CDR2 (germline): SGHTA, FQGNSA. The CDR3 covers 13 residues. The germline V and J ends were trimmed by 5 bases and 7 bases, with 15 bases remaining between them. The CDR3: CASSAETRQEQYF. The CDR3 DNA follows: TGTGCCAGCAGCGCCGAAACACGTCAGGAGCAGTACTTC.

This clone was counted once. V gene TRBV5-6 combines with J gene TRBJ1-4; a possible D gene is TRBD1 (6 bases). The germline V gene encodes CDR1 SGHDT and CDR2 YYEEEE. The CDR3 spans 14 residues. Trimming removed 7 bases from V and 8 bases from J, with 18 bases in between. CDR3: CASGRGADREKLFF. The CDR3 DNA reads as TGTGCCAGCGGGAGGGGGGCAGACCGCGAAAAACTGTTTTTT.

The chain joins TRBV28 to TRBJ2-7; weak D call: TRBD1 (5 bases). Trimming cost V 4 bases and J 3 bases, with 22 bases left between them. Germline V gene lookup returns CDR1 MDHEN and CDR2 SYDVKM. This CDR3 has 17 amino acids. The CDR3: CASSSRAQGPRHYEQYF. CDR3 DNA: TGTGCCAGCAGTTCCCGGGCCCAGGGTCCCCGACACTACGAGCAGTACTTC.

The chain recombines TRBV4-2 with TRBJ2-1, with 13 bases lining up with TRBD2. The germline gives CDR1 LGHNA, CDR2 YNFKEQ. V shed 4 bases, J shed 3 bases, and the junction held 9 bases outside the gene matches. The CDR3 has 18 amino acids. CDR3 amino acids: CASSPSLRTSGSYNEQFF. The CDR3 DNA is TGTGCCAGCAGCCCTTCACTCCGGACTAGCGGGAGCTACAATGAGCAGTTCTTC.

CDR3 protein: CASSQTPSSHYGYTF. The CDR3 nucleotides read TGTGCCAGCTCCCAAACTCCCTCTTCCCACTATGGCTACACCTTC. The chain has TRBV27 and TRBJ1-2, with unresolved D. The V and J ends lost 8 bases and 3 bases respectively, with 19 bases between them. CDR1 MNHEY and CDR2 SMNVEV come from the germline V gene (reference sequence). This CDR3 region has 15 residues.

The rearrangement uses TRBV7-6 and TRBJ2-5, with TRBD1 matching over 8 bases. Matching the DNA end better, TRBJ2-7 makes the J call doubtful. Looked up from germline, CDR1 is SGHVS and CDR2 is FNYEAQ. This CDR3 has 14 amino acids. CDR3 protein: CASSLEQGGYEQYF. DNA for the CDR3: TGTGCCAGCAGCTTAGAACAGGGGGGCTACGAGCAGTACTTC.

This chain joins TRBV5-1 and TRBJ2-2; TRBD2 agrees at 13 bases. The V gene's germline CDR1 is SGHRS and CDR2 YFSETQ. V lost 6 bases, J lost 4 bases, and 6 bases stayed unmatched. The CDR3 totals 16 residues. The chain's CDR3 is CASTLAGGGSTGELFF. CDR3 DNA: TGCGCCAGCACACTAGCGGGAGGGGGAAGCACCGGGGAGCTGTTTTTT.

This clone was seen only a few times. This sample includes further DNA sequences coding for the same CDR3. The gene calls are TRBV7-2 and TRBJ2-7; D call uncertain. CDR1 and CDR2 (germline): SGHTA, FQGNSA. The CDR3 is made up of 11 amino acids. V was cut by 2 bases and J by 3 bases, with 2 bases left in between. The CDR3 sequence is CASSLYYEQYF. The DNA of the CDR3 is TGTGCCAGCAGCTTATACTACGAGCAGTACTTC. The variable domain in full, completed from reference TRBV7-2 and TRBJ2-7, reads GAGVSQSPSNKVTEKGKDVELRCDPISGHTALYWYRQSLGQGLEFLIYFQGNSAPDKSGLPSDRFSAERTGGSVSTLTIQRTQQEDSAVYLCASSLYYEQYFGPGTRLTVT.

The V and J genes are TRBV30 and TRBJ1-2, with D possibly being TRBD1 (5 bases). This CDR3 is built from 13 residues. Germline V gives CDR1 GTSNPN, CDR2 SVGIG (reference sequence). Trimming took 0 bases from V and 4 from J, leaving 9 bases between them. CDR3 sequence (DNA): TGTGCCTGGAGTGTCGGCAGGGCCTATGGCTACACCTTC. It specifies CAWSVGRAYGYTF.

This sequence joins TRBV28 and TRBJ2-5; 7 bases are a match to TRBD1. The CDR3 runs to 14 residues. The J segment lost 2 bases and the V segment lost 6 bases, leaving 6 bases of the junction unmatched. Germline assignment: CDR1 MDHEN and CDR2 SYDVKM. The CDR3 protein is CASRPGGQQETQYF. The CDR3 DNA reads as TGTGCCAGCAGGCCAGGGGGACAACAAGAGACCCAGTACTTC.

This clone was counted once. The V and J genes are TRBV15 and TRBJ1-4; D is possibly TRBD1 (6 bases). The CDR3 runs to 14 residues. Trimming shortened V by 1 base and J by 8 bases, and 11 bases separated the two germline ends. Looked up from germline, CDR1 is LNHNV and CDR2 is YYDKDF (reference sequence). The CDR3 region has the DNA TGTGCCACCAGCAGAGTGGACAGATCCGAAAAACTGTTTTTT. Translated, it gives CATSRVDRSEKLFF.

This clone appeared a few times. The chain employs TRBV6-5 and TRBJ2-5; no definite D call. Germline CDR1 reads MNHEY; CDR2 reads SVGAGI. Deletions cut 4 bases from V and 4 bases from J, with 16 bases between. The CDR3 spans 15 residues. This chain's CDR3 is CASSSTVGRSETQYF. DNA for the CDR3: TGTGCCAGCAGTTCAACCGTCGGCAGGTCAGAGACCCAGTACTTC.

The genes are TRBV7-2 and TRBJ2-2; TRBD1 matches 9 bases. The germline V gene has CDR1 SGHTA and CDR2 FQGNSA. CDR3 length: 14 residues. Trimming cost V 1 base and J 8 bases; bases outside gene matches: 2. The CDR3 reads CASSLDRGRGELFF. The DNA for the CDR3 is TGTGCCAGCAGCTTAGACAGGGGGCGGGGGGAGCTGTTTTTT.

The chain employs TRBV18 and TRBJ2-2, with a possible D match to TRBD1 (6 bases). Germline V CDR1 and CDR2: KGHSH, LQKENI. Trimming shortened V by 3 bases and J by 4 bases, and 18 bases separated the two germline ends. The length of the CDR3 is 17 residues. In DNA form, the CDR3 reads TGTGCCAGCTCACCTTCCCGGACAGCCCGGGGCACCGGGGAGCTGTTTTTT. Its protein product is CASSPSRTARGTGELFF.

The CDR3 is CASSWERTRDYEQYF. CDR3 DNA sequence: TGTGCCAGCAGCTGGGAAAGGACTAGAGACTACGAGCAGTACTTC. This sequence joins TRBV7-6 and TRBJ2-7; 7 nucleotides match TRBD2. V was clipped by 4 bases and J by 3 bases; unmatched bases: 9. The CDR3 loop spans 15 amino acids. Germline V gene sequence: CDR1 SGHVS, CDR2 FNYEAQ. The full variable domain, rest sourced from reference TRBV7-6 and TRBJ2-7, is GAGVSQSPRYKVTKRGQDVALRCDPISGHVSLYWYRQALGQGPEFLTYFNYEAQQDKSGLPNDRFSAERPEGSISTLTIQRTEQRDSAMYRCASSWERTRDYEQYFGPGTRLTVT.

This chain connects TRBV2 to TRBJ1-1; the match to TRBD1 covers 9 bases. The V gene end was trimmed by 0 bases and the J gene end by 6 bases; junction bases not matched to a gene: 5. Germline V gene lookup returns CDR1 SNHLY and CDR2 FYNNEI. This CDR3 comprises 15 residues. CDR3 DNA sequence: TGTGCCAGCAGTGAAGCCGGGACAGGGATAGCTGAAGCTTTCTTT. Its translation is CASSEAGTGIAEAFF.

The chain carries TRBV7-9 and TRBJ1-1; perhaps TRBD1 as D (5 bases). CDR1 and CDR2 (germline): SEHNR, FQNEAQ (reference sequence). The CDR3 sequence is 16 residues long. V gave up 2 bases and J gave up 1 base, with 14 bases separating them. The CDR3 here is CASSLRGGAANTEAFF. CDR3 in DNA: TGTGCCAGCAGCTTACGGGGAGGGGCCGCGAACACTGAAGCTTTCTTT. Full variable domain (outside the CDR3, taken from reference TRBV7-9 and TRBJ1-1): DTGVSQNPRHKITKRGQNVTFRCDPISEHNRLYWYRQTLGQGPEFLTYFQNEAQLEKSRLLSDRFSAERPKGSFSTLEIQRTEQGDSAMYLCASSLRGGAANTEAFFGQGTRLTVV.

The rearrangement joins TRBV9 to TRBJ2-2; 9 nucleotides match TRBD1. The germline V gene encodes CDR1 SGDLS and CDR2 YYNGEE. The CDR3 spans 16 residues. Trimming at V came to 6 bases and at J to 4 bases, leaving 10 bases not matched to a gene. The CDR3 loop is CASNAVGTGLTGELFF. CDR3 coding DNA: TGTGCCAGCAACGCGGTTGGGACAGGGCTCACCGGGGAGCTGTTTTTT.

CDR3 region: CASSADRAPYNEQFF. The CDR3 region has the DNA TGTGCCAGCAGCGCCGACAGGGCCCCCTACAATGAGCAGTTCTTC. The rearrangement links TRBV6-5 to TRBJ2-1; 7 bases line up with TRBD1. The CDR3 spans 15 residues. Germline V gives CDR1 MNHEY, CDR2 SVGAGI. J gave up 2 bases and V 6 bases, and 7 bases lay outside the gene matches.

This chain connects TRBV10-2 to TRBJ1-1; 9 bases agree with TRBD1. The ends lost 6 bases at V and 3 bases at J; junction bases unmatched: 8. CDR1 and CDR2 (germline): WSHSY, SAAADI. The CDR3 runs to 15 residues. This CDR3 reads CASRGLRQGDTEAFF. CDR3 in DNA: TGCGCCAGCAGGGGGCTAAGACAGGGGGACACTGAAGCTTTCTTT.

V gene TRBV6-6 combines with J gene TRBJ1-2; 9 bases match TRBD1. CDR3 length equals 14 residues. The germline V gene has CDR1 MNHNY and CDR2 SVGAGI (reference sequence). Germline trimming cut 5 bases from V and 8 bases from J; bases unmatched to any gene: 9. CDR3 region: CASSTGDRVGGYTF. DNA for the CDR3: TGTGCCAGCAGTACGGGGGACAGGGTAGGCGGCTACACCTTC.

V gene TRBV2 combines with J gene TRBJ2-1, with 7 nucleotides matching TRBD2. The V gene's germline CDR1 is SNHLY and CDR2 FYNNEI. This CDR3 is 14 amino acids long. J lost 0 bases, V lost 9 bases, and 5 bases had no gene match. CDR3 region: CASERDPSYNEQFF. In DNA form, the CDR3 reads TGTGCCAGTGAGCGGGACCCCTCCTACAATGAGCAGTTCTTC.